The 11 T cell receptor beta chains below all came from one sample that was sequenced in a study of breast tumors, draining lymph nodes, adjacent tissues. From the multiplex PCR reads, TCRdb called clonotypes with MiXCR, one entry per CDR3 protein. Of 120,000 or so distinct CDR3 sequences listed, about 20% are singletons. Axillary draining lymph nodes of breast cancer patients supplied the node samples. The sequenced sample consisted of axillary lymph node tissue. These receptors all stem from a female donor with breast cancer. Some clones in this sample may be carry-over from other donors' samples.

Many counts were recorded for this clonotype. The chain couples TRBV5-1 to TRBJ2-3; 7 nucleotides match TRBD2. This CDR3 contains 13 residues. CDR1 is SGHRS, CDR2 YFSETQ, per germline. The J segment lost 2 bases and the V segment lost 9 bases, leaving 6 bases of the junction unmatched. CDR3 sequence: CATGEGSTDTQYF. CDR3 in DNA: TGCGCCACCGGGGAGGGTTCCACAGATACGCAGTATTTT.

Many counts were recorded for this clonotype. The rearrangement joins TRBV2 to TRBJ2-3; TRBD1 might be the D (6 bases). There are 13 residues in the CDR3. Germline V gives CDR1 SNHLY, CDR2 FYNNEI. Trimming stripped 6 bases from V and 3 bases from J, with 10 bases between. CDR3 loop: CASRTQGTDTQYF. Here the CDR3 DNA reads TGTGCCAGCAGGACACAGGGTACAGATACGCAGTATTTT. The full variable domain, in which reference TRBV2 and TRBJ2-3 provide the parts outside the CDR3, is EPEVTQTPSHQVTQMGQEVILRCVPISNHLYFYWYRQILGQKVEFLVSFYNNEISEKSEIFDDQFSVERPDGSNFTLKIRSTKLEDSAMYFCASRTQGTDTQYFGPGTRLTVL.

This clonotype has at least ten counts. The chain links TRBV15 to TRBJ1-2; a possible D gene is TRBD1 (6 bases). Trimming removed 2 bases from V and 8 bases from J, with 15 bases in between. CDR1 and CDR2 (germline): LNHNV, YYDKDF (reference sequence). This CDR3 is 14 amino acids long. As DNA, the CDR3 is TGTGCCACCAGCAGACTCCAAACAGGGTACGGCTACACCTTC. This codes for CATSRLQTGYGYTF.

This chain joins TRBV18 and TRBJ2-1, with D perhaps matching TRBD1 (5 bases). Germline values: CDR1 KGHSH, CDR2 LQKENI. The CDR3 loop spans 14 amino acids. V was shortened by 2 bases and J by 7 bases, with 12 bases between the two germline ends. The CDR3 DNA is TGTGCCAGCTCACCAATACAGGTGCGGAATGAGCAGTTCTTC. Translating it yields CASSPIQVRNEQFF.

This clonotype was seen many times. The rearrangement links TRBV24-1 to TRBJ2-7, with unresolved D. V lost 2 bases and J lost 8, with 12 bases in between. Germline-derived CDR1 and CDR2 are KGHDR and SFDVKD. CDR3 length: 13 amino acids. CDR3 loop: CATSDWTATQQYF. The CDR3 bases are TGTGCCACCAGTGATTGGACGGCGACCCAGCAGTACTTC.

Concerning this clonotype itself: This may stem from a read error, because a much larger clone lies one nucleotide away. The chain recombines TRBV20-1 with TRBJ1-5, with D possibly being TRBD1 (6 bases). Germline V gene sequence: CDR1 DFQATT, CDR2 SNEGSKA (reference sequence). The CDR3 runs to 12 residues. The V end lost 3 bases, the J end lost 7 bases, and 10 bases lay between the germline ends. CDR3 in amino acids: CSASWGRQPQHF. CDR3 nucleotides: TGCAGTGCTAGTTGGGGGCGACAGCCCCAGCATTTT.

The sample holds many counts of this clonotype. The chain combines TRBV7-8 with TRBJ1-3, with 9 bases that match TRBD1. The CDR3 spans 15 residues. Germline V gene lookup returns CDR1 SGHVS and CDR2 FQNEAQ. V dropped 3 bases and J dropped 2; count of bases not matched to a gene: 2. Here the CDR3 reads CASSFGTGTGNTIYF. In nucleotides, the CDR3 is TGTGCCAGCAGCTTCGGGACAGGGACTGGAAACACCATATATTTT.

This clonotype was found many times. The J gene is TRBJ1-6, the V gene TRBV7-9, with 7 nucleotides matching TRBD1. This CDR3 comprises 18 residues. Germline-derived CDR1 and CDR2 are SEHNR and FQNEAQ (reference sequence). V lost 1 base and J lost 2; bases outside the gene matches: 8. CDR3 nucleotide sequence: TGTGCCAGCAGCTTAGGACAGGGAACGGGTACCTATAATTCACCCCTCCACTTT. Translated: CASSLGQGTGTYNSPLHF.

This clonotype was counted ten times or more. The rearrangement uses TRBV20-1 and TRBJ2-7; 10 positions match TRBD1. V lost 6 bases and J lost 4; bases outside the gene matches: 9. CDR1 and CDR2 from the germline V gene are DFQATT and SNEGSKA (reference sequence). The CDR3 contains 14 residues. In DNA, the CDR3 is TGCAGTGCCAACCGGGACAGGGGACCGTACGAGCAGTACTTC. Translating gives CSANRDRGPYEQYF.

This clonotype was picked up a small number of times. This rearrangement joins TRBV18 to TRBJ1-5; TRBD1 matches 7 bases. The CDR3 is 15 amino acids. The ends lost 1 base at V and 2 bases at J; junction bases unmatched: 2. CDR1 and CDR2 from the germline V gene are KGHSH and LQKENI. CDR3 nucleotide sequence: TGTGCCAGCTCACCACGGGACAGTGGCAATCAGCCCCAGCATTTT. Encoded protein: CASSPRDSGNQPQHF.

The gene calls are TRBV5-6 and TRBJ2-1; the D is unclear. CDR1 and CDR2 (germline): SGHDT, YYEEEE. V was clipped by 1 base and J by 5 bases, with 16 bases between them. The CDR3 consists of 16 residues. The chain's CDR3 is CASSLLVGPIDNEQFF. Written as DNA, the CDR3 is TGTGCCAGCAGCTTGTTGGTTGGACCGATTGACAATGAGCAGTTCTTC.